The 14 T cell receptor beta chains listed next were all sequenced from one sample in a study of CD8 T cells in Susac syndrome. RNA amounts of roughly 0.45 to 1 ug underwent reverse transcription with random hexamers. MiXCR was run by TCRdb on the immunoSEQ multiplex PCR reads, yielding one entry per CDR3 protein. The data show 150,000 to 200,000 distinct CDR3 sequences, with 90% to 95% seen just once and roughly 0.087% held by the top ten. Sequenced material: CD4+ T cells from PBMCs. The origin of the receptors is a human donor with Susac syndrome.

The chain joins TRBV12-3 or TRBV12-4 to TRBJ1-2; TRBD1 is a possible D gene (5 bases). This CDR3 has 12 residues. V lost 6 bases to trimming and J lost 7 bases, with 12 bases between them. In DNA, the CDR3 is TGTGCCAGCAGCTCAGGGTCTGGTGGCTACACCTTC. This translates into CASSSGSGGYTF.

This chain joins TRBV9 and TRBJ2-2; D gene unclear. The CDR3 length is 13 residues. Trimming shortened V by 3 bases and J by 3 bases, and 6 bases separated the two germline ends. Germline CDR1 reads SGDLS; CDR2 reads YYNGEE. The CDR3: CASSGVYTGELFF. The CDR3 DNA follows: TGTGCCAGCAGCGGGGTGTACACCGGGGAGCTGTTTTTT.

The chain has TRBV5-1 and TRBJ2-1; 10 nucleotides align to TRBD2. This CDR3 contains 14 residues. V gave up 0 bases and J gave up 13 bases; unmatched junction bases: 7. CDR1 and CDR2 (germline): SGHRS, YFSETQ. The CDR3 sequence: CASSLGRLAGVQFF. CDR3 nucleotide sequence: TGCGCCAGCAGCTTGGGTCGGCTAGCGGGAGTTCAGTTCTTC.

The chain recombines TRBV5-1 with TRBJ2-1, with D possibly being TRBD2 (5 bases). V lost 0 bases to trimming and J lost 8 bases, with 6 bases between them. CDR3 length: 12 amino acids. Germline V gene data show CDR1 as SGHRS and CDR2 as YFSETQ. The CDR3 sequence: CASSLAGDEQFF. The CDR3 DNA is TGCGCCAGCAGCTTGGCCGGGGATGAGCAGTTCTTC. The full variable domain, completed using reference TRBV5-1 and TRBJ2-1, is KAGVTQTPRYLIKTRGQQVTLSCSPISGHRSVSWYQQTPGQGLQFLFEYFSETQRNKGNFPGRFSGRQFSNSRSEMNVSTLELGDSALYLCASSLAGDEQFFGPGTRLTVL.

This clonotype was seen a single time. The rearrangement links TRBV4-1 to TRBJ2-7; 7 bases line up with TRBD1. The V gene end was trimmed by 0 bases and the J gene end by 7 bases; junction bases not matched to a gene: 18. This CDR3 is built from 18 residues. The germline CDR1 and CDR2 sequences are MGHRA and YSYEKL. The CDR3 reads CASSQDRMLGTVGGEQYF. Written as DNA, the CDR3 is TGCGCCAGCAGCCAAGATAGAATGTTAGGGACAGTGGGCGGTGAGCAGTACTTC.

The V and J genes are TRBV18 and TRBJ2-1; the match to TRBD1 covers 10 bases. CDR3 length: 16 residues. Germline V lookup: CDR1 KGHSH, CDR2 LQKENI. V lost 2 bases, J lost 8 bases, and 9 bases stayed unmatched. Written as DNA, the CDR3 is TGTGCCAGCTCACCATCGGGACAGGGGAGTCGGGATGAGCAGTTCTTC. Encoded protein: CASSPSGQGSRDEQFF.

The gene calls are TRBV7-9 and TRBJ1-5; perhaps TRBD1 as D (5 bases). There are 14 residues in the CDR3. Germline V lookup: CDR1 SEHNR, CDR2 FQNEAQ (reference sequence). V lost 2 bases and J 7 bases, leaving 12 bases between the germline ends. The CDR3 nucleotides read TGTGCCAGCAGCTTATCAGGGCGGTACCAGCCCCAGCATTTT. Translation gives CASSLSGRYQPQHF.

The chain combines TRBV29-1 with TRBJ2-5; maybe TRBD2 (6 bases). Germline V gene lookup returns CDR1 SQVTM and CDR2 ANQGSEA. The V gene lost 2 bases and the J gene lost 2 bases, with 12 bases spanning the gap. CDR3 length: 14 residues. Written as DNA, the CDR3 is TGCAGCGTTGAAATGGCTAGCGCACAAGAGACCCAGTACTTC. Translation: CSVEMASAQETQYF.

The V gene is TRBV2, the J gene TRBJ2-7; weak D call: TRBD2 (6 bases). From germline, CDR1 is SNHLY and CDR2 FYNNEI. This CDR3 has 12 amino acids. Trimming removed 7 bases from V and 3 bases from J, with 10 bases in between. The CDR3 region is CASTYGGYEQYF. The CDR3 DNA sequence: TGTGCCAGCACCTACGGGGGCTACGAGCAGTACTTC.

The chain couples TRBV29-1 to TRBJ2-7; D call uncertain. This CDR3 has 12 amino acids. With 6 bases removed from V and 12 bases from J, the gap between germline ends came to 21 bases. Germline-derived CDR1 and CDR2 are SQVTM and ANQGSEA. CDR3 nucleotide sequence: TGCAGCGTCGCAACTCTGGGCTCCGTCCCGTACTTC. The encoded protein is CSVATLGSVPYF.

This sequence joins TRBV5-4 and TRBJ1-2; D uncertain. In germline, CDR1 is SGHNT, CDR2 YYREEE (reference sequence). There are 15 residues in the CDR3. Deletions cut 4 bases from V and 4 bases from J, with 17 bases between. DNA for the CDR3: TGTGCCAGCAGCGCCCCCACACGGGCGATCTATGGCTACACCTTC. Translation gives CASSAPTRAIYGYTF.

The V call is TRBV9, the J call TRBJ1-1, with D possibly matching TRBD1 (5 bases). There are 14 residues in the CDR3. V was shortened by 0 bases and J by 4 bases, with 10 bases between the two germline ends. Germline loops: CDR1 SGDLS, CDR2 YYNGEE. This chain's CDR3 is CASSVEGALTEAFF. The CDR3 DNA reads TGTGCCAGCAGCGTAGAAGGGGCGCTCACTGAAGCTTTCTTT.

The rearrangement uses TRBV12-3 or TRBV12-4 and TRBJ1-2, with D unclear. The CDR3 spans 14 residues. The V and J ends lost 3 bases and 4 bases respectively, with 12 bases between them. The CDR3 loop reads CASSLFSSGYGYTF. The DNA for the CDR3 is TGTGCCAGCAGTTTGTTCAGCTCAGGCTATGGCTACACCTTC.

CDR3 coding DNA: TGTGCTAGTGCACCTCGCCCAGGATACAATGAGCAGTTCTTC. Protein product: CASAPRPGYNEQFF. The chain is built from TRBV12-5 and TRBJ2-1; no definite D call. V was trimmed by 7 bases and J by 4 bases, leaving 14 bases between them. The CDR3 length is 14 residues. The germline CDR1 and CDR2 sequences are LGHNT and FRNRAP.